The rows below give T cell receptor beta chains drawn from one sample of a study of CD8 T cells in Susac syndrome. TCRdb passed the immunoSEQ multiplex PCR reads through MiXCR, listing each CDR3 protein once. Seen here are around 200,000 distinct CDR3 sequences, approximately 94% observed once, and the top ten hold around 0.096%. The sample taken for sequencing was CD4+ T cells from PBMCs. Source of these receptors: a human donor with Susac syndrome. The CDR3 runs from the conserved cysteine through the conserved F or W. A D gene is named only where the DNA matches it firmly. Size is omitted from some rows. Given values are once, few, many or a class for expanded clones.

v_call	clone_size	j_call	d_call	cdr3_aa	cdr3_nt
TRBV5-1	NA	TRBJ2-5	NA	CATSILRGGETQYF	TGCGCCACCTCAATCCTCAGGGGAGGTGAGACCCAGTACTTC
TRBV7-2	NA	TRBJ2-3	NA	CASSRRTTTSTDTQYF	TGTGCCAGCAGCCGTCGGACCACTACTAGCACAGATACGCAGTATTTT
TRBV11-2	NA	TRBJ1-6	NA	CASTVQGPLHF	TGTGCCAGCACCGTCCAGGGCCCCCTCCACTTT
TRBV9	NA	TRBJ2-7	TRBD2	CASSAGTRIHEQYF	TGTGCCAGCAGCGCCGGGACTAGAATTCACGAGCAGTACTTC
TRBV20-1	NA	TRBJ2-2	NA	CSASTGSNTGELFF	TGCAGTGCTAGTACCGGGTCGAACACCGGGGAGCTGTTTTTT
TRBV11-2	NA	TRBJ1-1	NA	CASSYTGRKGEAFF	TGTGCCAGCAGCTATACAGGGAGGAAAGGTGAAGCTTTCTTT
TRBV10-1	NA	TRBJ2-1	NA	CASSEGQLGQFF	TGCGCCAGCAGTGAGGGACAGCTAGGGCAGTTCTTC
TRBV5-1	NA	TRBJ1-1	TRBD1	CASSWGQGRPMNTEAFF	TGCGCCAGCAGCTGGGGACAGGGTCGACCTATGAACACTGAAGCTTTCTTT
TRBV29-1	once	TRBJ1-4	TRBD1	CSVGYRGPTGKEKLFF	TGCAGCGTTGGTTACAGGGGGCCCACTGGAAAAGAAAAACTGTTTTTT
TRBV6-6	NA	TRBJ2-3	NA	CASSYQVLGTDTQYF	TGTGCCAGCAGTTACCAAGTTCTTGGCACAGATACGCAGTATTTT
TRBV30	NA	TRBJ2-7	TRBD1	CAWSLGTGGVYEQYF	TGTGCCTGGAGTCTCGGGACAGGGGGCGTTTACGAGCAGTACTTC
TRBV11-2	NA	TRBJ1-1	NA	CAAGVAGNTEAFF	TGTGCCGCGGGGGTAGCAGGAAACACTGAAGCTTTCTTT
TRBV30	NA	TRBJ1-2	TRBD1	CAWSEDRGGFYGYTF	TGTGCCTGGTCAGAAGACAGGGGAGGATTTTATGGCTACACCTTC
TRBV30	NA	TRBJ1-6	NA	CACKGRYNSPLHF	TGTGCCTGTAAGGGACGGTATAATTCACCCCTCCACTTT
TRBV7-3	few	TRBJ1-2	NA	CASSGDGNYGYTF	TGTGCCAGCAGCGGGGACGGGAACTATGGCTACACCTTC
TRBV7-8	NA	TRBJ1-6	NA	CASSAGPNNNSPLHF	TGTGCCAGCAGCGCCGGACCGAACAATAATTCACCCCTCCACTTT
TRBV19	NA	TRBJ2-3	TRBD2	CASRGRGDTFTDTQYF	TGTGCCAGTAGGGGGCGGGGGGACACCTTCACAGATACGCAGTATTTT
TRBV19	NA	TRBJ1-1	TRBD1	CASSQGTGWYTEAFF	TGTGCCAGTAGTCAAGGGACAGGGTGGTACACTGAAGCTTTCTTT
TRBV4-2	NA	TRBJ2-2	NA	CASSQAVRGGLNTGELFF	TGTGCCAGCAGCCAAGCCGTTCGCGGGGGCCTGAACACCGGGGAGCTGTTTTTT
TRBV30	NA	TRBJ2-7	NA	CACKSSYEQYF	TGTGCCTGCAAGAGCTCCTACGAGCAGTACTTC
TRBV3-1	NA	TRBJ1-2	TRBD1	CASSQDLTGGRGYTF	TGTGCCAGCAGCCAAGATCTAACAGGGGGTCGCGGCTACACCTTC
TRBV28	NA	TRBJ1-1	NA	CASSSWAIDRLRNTEAFF	TGTGCCAGCAGTTCATGGGCCATAGACAGACTCCGAAACACTGAAGCTTTCTTT
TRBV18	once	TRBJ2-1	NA	CASSPLSGAGDEQFF	TGTGCCAGCTCACCACTGTCAGGGGCTGGGGATGAGCAGTTCTTC
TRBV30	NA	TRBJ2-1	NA	CAWSRSGLLNEQFF	TGTGCCTGGAGCCGATCCGGGCTCTTAAATGAGCAGTTCTTC
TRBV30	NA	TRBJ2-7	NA	CAWNREGNSYEQYF	TGTGCCTGGAACCGTGAAGGGAACTCCTACGAGCAGTACTTC
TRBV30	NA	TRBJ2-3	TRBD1	CAWSPGQGDTDTQYF	TGTGCCTGGAGTCCTGGACAGGGGGACACAGATACGCAGTATTTT
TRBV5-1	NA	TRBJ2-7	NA	CASSYRGRAYEQYF	TGCGCCAGCAGCTACAGGGGGAGGGCCTACGAGCAGTACTTC
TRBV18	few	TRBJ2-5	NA	CASSRLAQETQYF	TGTGCCAGCTCACGGCTAGCCCAAGAGACCCAGTACTTC
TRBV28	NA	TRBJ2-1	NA	CASSSGPLSYNEQFF	TGTGCCAGCAGTTCGGGACCCCTCTCCTACAATGAGCAGTTCTTC
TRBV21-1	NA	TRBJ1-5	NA	CASTNKHQPQHF	TGTGCCAGCACAAACAAGCATCAGCCCCAGCATTTT
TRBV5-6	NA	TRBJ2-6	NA	CASTRRSGVGANVLTF	TGTGCCAGCACTAGGCGGTCGGGGGTTGGGGCCAACGTCCTGACTTTC
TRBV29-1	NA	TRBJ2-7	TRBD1	CSVQGQGHSYEQYF	TGCAGCGTCCAGGGACAGGGTCACTCCTACGAGCAGTACTTC